This TCR beta chain emerged from a study of a mutant IDH1 vaccine in newly diagnosed glioma. Time point noted: week 5, during vaccination. Every vaccine dose comprised 300 ug of mutant IDH1 20-mer peptide plus topical imiquimod. Germline lookup yields CDR1 MNHEY and CDR2 SMNVEV (reference sequence). Trimming removed 2 bases from V and 0 bases from J, with 14 bases in between. The CDR3 has 18 residues. Remarks on this clone: No antigen is known for it.

The method was immunoSEQ multiplex PCR; TCRdb's version includes in-frame clones alone and lacks a portion of them. The sample carries around 49,000 clones, 78% recorded once. The chain joins TRBV27 to TRBJ2-6, with D tentatively TRBD1 (5 bases). Source: PBMCs, taken from a glioma patient whose treatment included an IDH1 peptide vaccine. The sequence was obtained from a man aged 50-60 years with glioma. CDR3 in DNA: TGTGCCAGCAGTTTAACCCCAGGACACCTCTCTGGGGCCAACGTCCTGACTTTC. Translating it yields CASSLTPGHLSGANVLTF. The complete variable domain, with remaining parts taken from reference TRBV27 and TRBJ2-6, reads EAQVTQNPRYLITVTGKKLTVTCSQNMNHEYMSWYRQDPGLGLRQIYYSMNVEVTDKGDVPEGYKVSRKEKRNFPLILESPSPNQTSLYFCASSLTPGHLSGANVLTFGAGSRLTVL.